The sequence of this T cell receptor beta chain was determined in a study of blood T cell repertoires in COVID-19. Across the whole study: Specimens from acute and convalescent COVID-19 originated in the United States, Italy and Spain. Nucleic acid was either cDNA or gDNA, and it came from T cells, B-cell-depleted T cells, or PBMCs.

Authors' processing steps: Reference gene primers were amplified, and this amplification served to estimate nucleated cell counts. Assay: immunoSEQ multiplex PCR; the TCRdb copy retains only in-frame clones and omits some. V, J and clone size are taken as reported in that table, and D and trimming were inferred from the DNA itself. Among some 150,000 clones listed, about three quarters were seen once. V lost 6 bases to trimming and J lost 1 base, with 9 bases between them. The CDR3 is made up of 13 amino acids. Germline V gene lookup returns CDR1 SNHLY and CDR2 FYNNEI. This chain links TRBV2 with TRBJ1-1; the D is unclear. This receptor was identified in a woman of 80 years or more with active or convalescent COVID-19. Material for sequencing was peripheral blood. The CDR3 coding sequence is TGTGCCAGCAGCCCCGCAGGGAACACTGAAGCTTTCTTT. The encoded protein is CASSPAGNTEAFF.